This TCR beta chain was observed in a study of blood T cell repertoires in COVID-19. Deletions cut 8 bases from V and 2 bases from J, with 12 bases between. The V gene's germline CDR1 is ENHRY and CDR2 SYGVKD. This CDR3 is built from 13 residues. Self-reported history from a screening survey and questionnaire set each donor's cohort. The protocol was immunoSEQ multiplex PCR, while the TCRdb copy is restricted to in-frame clones and leaves out a portion. The sample shows 250,000 to 300,000 clones, approximately 82% of them seen only once. The clonotype comes from a man in his forties who had been exposed to COVID-19. This rearrangement joins TRBV10-3 to TRBJ1-2; D is possibly TRBD1 (6 bases). The sample comprised PBMCs or T cells enriched from blood (not recorded which). The CDR3 DNA sequence: TGTGCCATCTTCCATCAGGGGAACTATGGCTACACCTTC. Translated: CAIFHQGNYGYTF.